This is a list of T cell receptor beta chains from one sample in a study of CD8 T cells in ankylosing spondylitis. TCRdb re-derived calls from the 5' RACE reads in MiXCR, one entry per CDR3 protein. The sample yields 750,000 to 850,000 distinct CDR3 sequences, 10% to 15% seen once. The material sequenced was blood, either unsorted or a sorted T cell fraction (not recorded which). These receptors all stem from a male donor with ankylosing spondylitis. Both conserved end residues are part of each CDR3. A D gene is named only where the DNA matches it firmly. Size is omitted from some rows. Given values are once, few, many or a class for expanded clones.

TRBV20-1	-	TRBJ1-5	-	TGCAGTGCTTACGGGGGGAACGGCAATCAGCCCCAGCATTTT	CSAYGGNGNQPQHF
TRBV5-1	-	TRBJ2-7	many	TGCGCCAGCAGCTTGGGGTTGGCGGTTGAGCAGTACTTC	CASSLGLAVEQYF
TRBV20-1	TRBD1	TRBJ1-5	-	TGCTGCGCTAGAGATCTACGGGGGGACAGGGCTGGTCAGCCCCAGCATTTT	CCARDLRGDRAGQPQHF
TRBV20-1	-	TRBJ1-2	-	TGCAGTGCAAGCGTCTTCTTCGGCTACACCTTC	CSASVFFGYTF
TRBV5-1	TRBD1	TRBJ2-2	many	TGCGCCAGCAGCCCCCGACAGGGGGAATCCGGGGAGCTGTTTTTT	CASSPRQGESGELFF
TRBV28	TRBD1	TRBJ2-7	few	TGTGCCAGCACCACCGCCGGGACAGGGTTCTACGAGCAGTACTTC	CASTTAGTGFYEQYF
TRBV7-3	-	TRBJ2-2	-	TGTGCCAGCAGCTTATTTGGTTGGGGTGCGGCCGCGAACACCGGGGAGCTGTTTTTT	CASSLFGWGAAANTGELFF
TRBV10-3	-	TRBJ1-2	few	TGTGCCATCAGTGAGTCGAAAGCCCCGAAGGGCTACACCTTC	CAISESKAPKGYTF
TRBV4-3	-	TRBJ1-1	few	TGCGCCAGCAGCCAAGAATCCGGGAGCACTGAAGCTTTCTTT	CASSQESGSTEAFF
TRBV7-2	TRBD1	TRBJ2-7	many	TGTGCCAGCAGCCTAGGTCACAGGGGAATAGGGGAGCAGTACTTC	CASSLGHRGIGEQYF
TRBV29-1	TRBD2	TRBJ2-1	few	TGCAGCGCAGCCCGAGGGTTTAGCGGGTCAAGCTCCTACAATGAGCAGTTCTTC	CSAARGFSGSSSYNEQFF
TRBV18	-	TRBJ2-1	-	TGTGCCAGCTCACCATGGGTGCGGGGGCAAGAGAATGAGCAGTTCTTC	CASSPWVRGQENEQFF
TRBV20-1	TRBD2	TRBJ2-7	-	TGCAGTGCTAGTTTCAGCGGGACTGGCTCCTACGAGCAGTACTTC	CSASFSGTGSYEQYF
TRBV12-3/TRBV12-4	-	TRBJ1-6	many	TGTGCCAGCAGTTTCCGGGGCTCGCGTTCACCCCTCCACTTT	CASSFRGSRSPLHF
TRBV12-3/TRBV12-4	TRBD1	TRBJ2-1	-	TGTGCCAGCAGTTCCCGGGACAGGGGGCGCGGTGAGCAGTTCTTC	CASSSRDRGRGEQFF
TRBV20-1	-	TRBJ1-2	few	TGCAGTGCTAGAGATCAGGGCAGGGTTTATGGCTACACCTTC	CSARDQGRVYGYTF
TRBV9	-	TRBJ1-1	-	TGTGCCAGCAGCGTAGATCAGGGAACTGAAGCTTTCTTT	CASSVDQGTEAFF
TRBV9	-	TRBJ2-5	-	TGTGCCAGCAGCGTGGACGGCGGGTCGGAGACCCAGTACTTC	CASSVDGGSETQYF
TRBV20-1	TRBD2	TRBJ2-1	few	TGCAGTGCTAGGTATAGCGGGAGGGCCGAAGGGGAGGAGCAGTTCTTC	CSARYSGRAEGEEQFF
TRBV12-3/TRBV12-4	-	TRBJ2-7	many	TGTGCCAGCAGCGCATGGGGGAACTACGAGCAGTACTTC	CASSAWGNYEQYF
TRBV20-1	TRBD1	TRBJ1-2	many	TGCAGTGCTAATCAGGGGGGTTATGGCTACACCTTC	CSANQGGYGYTF
TRBV12-3/TRBV12-4	-	TRBJ1-2	many	TGTGCCAGCAGAGGGCTTTTGGAAGGCTACACCTTC	CASRGLLEGYTF
TRBV4-3	TRBD2	TRBJ2-1	many	TGCGCCAGCAGCTACCAAGCGGGAGCGGGACCAGAAGACAATGAGCAGTTCTTC	CASSYQAGAGPEDNEQFF
TRBV21-1	-	TRBJ1-1	-	TGTGCCAGCAGCTCGGCTGCTGAAGCTTTCTTT	CASSSAAEAFF
TRBV15	-	TRBJ2-2	few	TGTGCCACCAGCAGAGTGAGCACCGGGGAGCTGTTTTTT	CATSRVSTGELFF
TRBV6-1	-	TRBJ1-1	many	TGTGCCAGCAGGACCGGGTTCTGGGACACTGAAGCTTTCTTT	CASRTGFWDTEAFF
TRBV5-6	-	TRBJ2-3	few	TGTGCCAGCAGCCCCCCAGGGAGAAGGACGACAGATACGCAGTATTTT	CASSPPGRRTTDTQYF
TRBV7-2	TRBD1	TRBJ1-1	-	TGTGCCAGCAGCACACGGACAGGAATCACCACTGAAGCTTTCTTT	CASSTRTGITTEAFF
TRBV5-1	TRBD1	TRBJ2-2	-	TGCGCCAGCAGCTTGGATCCGGGACAGGGGAACACCGGGGAGCTGTTTTTT	CASSLDPGQGNTGELFF
TRBV5-1	-	TRBJ1-1	few	TGCGCCAGCAGCCCCAGGACCACCCGAGACACTGAAGCTTTCTTT	CASSPRTTRDTEAFF
TRBV20-1	-	TRBJ1-1	-	TGCAGTGCTAGAGATCGCAAGGGAATGAGGTGGACTGAAGCTTTCTTT	CSARDRKGMRWTEAFF
TRBV4-3	-	TRBJ1-1	-	TGCGCCAGCAGCCAAGATCAGATGAACACTGAAGCTTTCTTT	CASSQDQMNTEAFF
TRBV5-1	-	TRBJ1-6	many	TGCGCCAGCAGCTTGGAACAGTATAATTCACCCCTCCACTTT	CASSLEQYNSPLHF
TRBV24-1	TRBD2	TRBJ2-3	few	TGTGCCACCAGTGATTTGGATGCGGGAGGGGAAGCAGATACGCAGTATTTT	CATSDLDAGGEADTQYF
TRBV20-1	TRBD2	TRBJ2-7	many	TGCAGTGTCAGTTCTAGCGGGGGCCCCTACGAGCAGTACTTC	CSVSSSGGPYEQYF
TRBV11-2	TRBD2	TRBJ2-1	few	TGTGCCAGCAGCCCAGGGGCAGGACTAGCGGGAATCTACAATGAGCAGTTCTTC	CASSPGAGLAGIYNEQFF
TRBV6-5	-	TRBJ1-3	-	TGTGCCAGCAGTTACCAACGGGGAAACACCATATATTTT	CASSYQRGNTIYF
TRBV7-2	TRBD1	TRBJ1-2	-	TGTGCCAGCAGCCGCCAGGGGGAGTATGGCTACACCTTC	CASSRQGEYGYTF
TRBV28	-	TRBJ2-2	few	TGTGCCAGCAGTTTAAGTTCCGGGTTCACCGGGGAGCTGTTTTTT	CASSLSSGFTGELFF
TRBV5-1	-	TRBJ1-2	-	TGCGCCAGCAGCTTGTTGATGTCACAGCCGTATGGCTACACCTTC	CASSLLMSQPYGYTF
TRBV5-5	-	TRBJ1-6	few	TGTGCCAGCAGCTTGGGTTCGTCGGGAGGAGGATCACCCCTCCACTTT	CASSLGSSGGGSPLHF
TRBV24-1	-	TRBJ2-5	-	TGTGCCACCGGTTCAGCGGAGAAAGAGACCCAGTACTTC	CATGSAEKETQYF
TRBV5-1	TRBD1	TRBJ1-2	many	TGCGCCAGCAGCTTGCACAGGGGAATTGGCTACACCTTC	CASSLHRGIGYTF
TRBV29-1	-	TRBJ1-1	many	TGCAGCGTTGTCCATGGGGCCGGGACTGAAGCTTTCTTT	CSVVHGAGTEAFF
TRBV20-1	-	TRBJ2-7	few	TGCAGTGCTTCCCGGCGGGGTATAGGGTACGAGCAGTACTTC	CSASRRGIGYEQYF
TRBV6-5	TRBD1	TRBJ1-2	few	TGTGCCAGCAGTTTCCGACAGGGACGCTATGGCTACACCTTC	CASSFRQGRYGYTF
TRBV5-1	TRBD2	TRBJ2-7	many	TGCGCCAGCAGCTTAGCGGGAGGGGCGTACGAGCAGTACTTC	CASSLAGGAYEQYF
TRBV6-1	-	TRBJ1-6	-	TGTGCCAGCAGACGACTCAGGGCGAATTCACCCCTCCACTTT	CASRRLRANSPLHF
TRBV20-1	-	TRBJ1-2	few	TGCAGTGCCCAAGGAGGGACATCAAATTCTTTTAACTATGGCTACACCTTC	CSAQGGTSNSFNYGYTF
TRBV2	TRBD1	TRBJ2-1	-	TGTGCCAGCACTTCGGACAGGGCATACAATGAGCAGTTCTTC	CASTSDRAYNEQFF
TRBV20-1	-	TRBJ1-1	many	TGCAGTGCTACCCGATACACTGAAGCTTTCTTT	CSATRYTEAFF
TRBV5-1	-	TRBJ1-1	many	TGCGCCAGCAGCTCGGACACTGAAGCTTTCTTT	CASSSDTEAFF
TRBV20-1	TRBD2	TRBJ2-3	many	TGCAGTGCTAGTCGAATAGCGGGGGGCACAGATACGCAGTATTTT	CSASRIAGGTDTQYF
TRBV15	-	TRBJ1-5	-	TGTGCCACCAGCAGGGACAGCGACGATCAGCCCCAGCATTTT	CATSRDSDDQPQHF
TRBV5-1	-	TRBJ1-1	few	TGCGCCAGCAGCTTCTACAGGGCGACTGAAGCTTTCTTT	CASSFYRATEAFF
TRBV4-3	TRBD1	TRBJ1-6	few	TGCGCCAGCAGCCCGGGCCTAGGACAGGGAGTTAATAATTCACCCCTCCACTTT	CASSPGLGQGVNNSPLHF